These 22 T cell receptor beta chains were all obtained from the same sample, sequenced in a study of cytomegalovirus exposure and HLA in healthy donors. Only in-frame clones appear in the TCRdb table, and some are missing; sequencing was by immunoSEQ multiplex PCR. Of fewer than 200,000 clones in the sample, around nine tenths were seen once. Sequencing was performed on PBMCs. Receptors originate from a man aged 18 to 29 in good health and CMV-seropositive.

CDR3 sequence (DNA): TGTGCCAGCAGTTACGGGGGGGGAGGTCAGCCCCAGCATTTT. It yields the protein CASSYGGGGQPQHF. The chain carries TRBV6-6 and TRBJ1-5, with D possibly being TRBD1 (5 bases). The CDR3 consists of 14 residues. Per germline, CDR1 MNHNY and CDR2 SVGAGI (reference sequence). Trimming removed 2 bases from V and 6 bases from J, with 11 bases in between.

The V gene is TRBV6-5, the J gene TRBJ2-7; 10 bases agree with TRBD1. This CDR3 has 13 amino acids. V was clipped by 2 bases and J by 7 bases; unmatched bases: 2. CDR1 is MNHEY, CDR2 SVGAGI, per germline. The CDR3 protein is CASSYDRGQEQYF. The CDR3 nucleotides are TGTGCCAGCAGTTACGACAGGGGGCAGGAGCAGTACTTC.

CDR3 in DNA: TGTGCCAGCAGCCTTTCATCCGCGGGCGATCAGCCCCAGCATTTT. Translation: CASSLSSAGDQPQHF. The chain uses TRBV11-2 and TRBJ1-5; D not resolved. The CDR3 extends over 15 amino acids. Trimming pared 5 bases from V and 5 bases from J, leaving 16 bases between. Germline CDR1 SGHAT, CDR2 FQNNGV.

The CDR3 loop reads CASSFSGAEAFF. The CDR3, as DNA: TGTGCCAGCAGTTTTTCTGGAGCTGAAGCTTTCTTT. The chain couples TRBV28 to TRBJ1-1; no definite D call. The V end lost 3 bases, the J end lost 6 bases, and 8 bases lay between the germline ends. There are 12 residues in the CDR3. In germline, CDR1 is MDHEN, CDR2 SYDVKM.

The chain carries TRBV27 and TRBJ1-4; D not resolved. Germline-derived CDR1 and CDR2 are MNHEY and SMNVEV (reference sequence). The ends were cut back, 5 bases at V and 8 bases at J, with 15 bases in the middle. The CDR3 is made up of 14 amino acids. The CDR3 loop reads CASSLTWSGEKLFF. The CDR3, as DNA: TGTGCCAGCAGTCTCACGTGGAGTGGGGAAAAACTGTTTTTT.

This chain uses TRBV5-6 with TRBJ2-6, with 9 bases aligning to TRBD1. CDR3 length: 15 residues. J lost 9 bases, V lost 0 bases, and 4 bases had no gene match. Germline CDR1 and CDR2: SGHDT and YYEEEE. The CDR3 sequence is CASSLEGQGVNVLTF. The CDR3 region has the DNA TGTGCCAGCAGCTTGGAGGGACAGGGTGTCAACGTCCTGACTTTC.

V is TRBV9 and J is TRBJ2-2; possibly TRBD1 for D (5 bases). Trimming cost V 1 base and J 2 bases, with 9 bases left between them. This CDR3 spans 15 amino acids. Germline V gene data show CDR1 as SGDLS and CDR2 as YYNGEE. The CDR3 nucleotides read TGTGCCAGCAGCGTACGGCAGGGAAACACCGGGGAGCTGTTTTTT. It translates to CASSVRQGNTGELFF.

This clone showed up just once. The chain links TRBV4-3 to TRBJ2-7, with 11 bases matching TRBD2. This CDR3 has 15 amino acids. V lost 2 bases, J lost 7 bases, and 7 bases stayed unmatched. Germline V gene data show CDR1 as LGHNA and CDR2 as YSLEER. The CDR3 DNA reads TGCGCCAGCAGCCAATTAGCGGGAGGGCCTTCAGAGCAGTACTTC. It specifies CASSQLAGGPSEQYF.

This sequence joins TRBV19 and TRBJ2-1; TRBD1 might be the D (5 bases). CDR1 is LNHDA, CDR2 SQIVND, per germline (reference sequence). The V gene lost 6 bases and the J gene lost 4 bases, with 19 bases spanning the gap. The CDR3 spans 16 residues. As DNA, the CDR3 is TGTGCCAGTAGATCTGACAGCCCGGCTGCTTACAATGAGCAGTTCTTC. As protein: CASRSDSPAAYNEQFF.

The V call is TRBV9, the J call TRBJ1-2, with 7 positions matching TRBD1. Germline V lookup: CDR1 SGDLS, CDR2 YYNGEE. The CDR3 length is 15 residues. V trimming: 2 bases; J trimming: 3 bases; junction bases outside the gene matches: 7. CDR3 in DNA: TGTGCCAGCAGCGTTGACAGGGCCTCAGACTATGGCTACACCTTC. It yields the protein CASSVDRASDYGYTF.

The V call is TRBV7-8, the J call TRBJ1-5; 7 nucleotides align to TRBD1. V dropped 4 bases and J dropped 1; count of bases not matched to a gene: 13. Germline CDR1 is SGHVS and CDR2 is FQNEAQ. The CDR3 consists of 18 residues. Written as DNA, the CDR3 is TGTGCCAGCAGCTCCCCAGGGGGGACAAGTAGGAGCAATCAGCCCCAGCATTTT. Protein product: CASSSPGGTSRSNQPQHF.

There are a few counts of this clone. The V and J genes are TRBV6-5 and TRBJ2-1, with D perhaps TRBD2 (7 bases). This CDR3 has 16 residues. Deletions cut 2 bases from V and 0 bases from J, with 11 bases between. CDR1 is MNHEY and CDR2 is SVGAGI in the germline V gene. CDR3 amino acids: CASSYGGGRSYNEQFF. The DNA of the CDR3 is TGTGCCAGCAGTTACGGGGGGGGGCGCTCCTACAATGAGCAGTTCTTC.

The gene calls are TRBV6-5 and TRBJ2-4, with 7 bases lining up with TRBD1. CDR1 and CDR2 from the germline V gene are MNHEY and SVGAGI. The CDR3 totals 16 residues. Trimming at V came to 4 bases and at J to 4 bases, leaving 10 bases not matched to a gene. The CDR3 nucleotides read TGTGCCAGCAGTTCCCAGACAGGGCGGGCGAAAAACATTCAGTACTTC. It codes for CASSSQTGRAKNIQYF.

The genes are TRBV9 and TRBJ2-7, with 7 positions matching TRBD2. The CDR3 consists of 15 residues. The trim removed 3 bases at V and 0 bases at J, leaving 6 bases unmatched. The germline V gene encodes CDR1 SGDLS and CDR2 YYNGEE. This chain's CDR3 is CASSGGGSSSYEQYF. CDR3 nucleotide sequence: TGTGCCAGCAGCGGGGGGGGGAGTAGCTCCTACGAGCAGTACTTC.

Concerning this clone: Other DNA sequences within the sample encode an identical CDR3. The chain uses TRBV18 and TRBJ1-5, with 7 bases lining up with TRBD1. There are 14 residues in the CDR3. After removal of 2 bases from V and 4 bases from J, the junction contained 2 bases not matched to a gene. Germline values: CDR1 KGHSH, CDR2 LQKENI. The DNA of the CDR3 is TGTGCCAGCTCACCAACAGGGGCAAATCAGCCCCAGCATTTT. It yields the protein CASSPTGANQPQHF.

This clone appeared a single time. This chain connects TRBV6-5 to TRBJ2-5; 8 bases line up with TRBD1. CDR3 size: 14 residues. V lost 5 bases and J lost 10; bases outside the gene matches: 12. Per germline, CDR1 MNHEY and CDR2 SVGAGI. The CDR3 loop is CASSPTGGHEGQYF. The CDR3 DNA follows: TGTGCCAGCAGTCCCACAGGGGGGCATGAAGGCCAGTACTTC.

This rearrangement joins TRBV7-2 to TRBJ2-7, with TRBD2 matching 8 bases. CDR1 SGHTA and CDR2 FQGNSA come from the germline V gene. CDR3 length: 16 residues. Trimming at V came to 5 bases and at J to 5 bases, leaving 14 bases not matched to a gene. The CDR3 loop reads CASSVTPGLEVHEQYF. The DNA of the CDR3 is TGTGCCAGCAGCGTAACTCCGGGACTAGAAGTCCACGAGCAGTACTTC.

The rearrangement links TRBV5-1 to TRBJ1-4, with 10 bases matching TRBD1. This CDR3 is built from 14 residues. Germline assignment: CDR1 SGHRS and CDR2 YFSETQ. The ends lost 4 bases at V and 8 bases at J; junction bases unmatched: 5. The DNA of the CDR3 is TGCGCCAGCAGCCCGGGACAGGGGCGGGAAAAACTGTTTTTT. This sequence encodes CASSPGQGREKLFF.

This chain joins TRBV4-1 and TRBJ2-2; 7 positions match TRBD2. CDR1 is MGHRA, CDR2 YSYEKL, per germline. V lost 4 bases, J lost 0 bases, and 5 bases stayed unmatched. The CDR3 spans 16 residues. This CDR3 reads CASSPSGLTNTGELFF. The CDR3 DNA sequence: TGCGCCAGCAGCCCTAGCGGCCTGACGAACACCGGGGAGCTGTTTTTT.

The chain carries TRBV2 and TRBJ1-1, with D perhaps TRBD1 (6 bases). The V gene lost 7 bases and the J gene lost 5 bases, with 14 bases spanning the gap. CDR1 is SNHLY and CDR2 is FYNNEI in the germline V gene. The CDR3 has 13 residues. CDR3 sequence (DNA): TGTGCCAGCAAAAAGGGGGTAGGGACTGAAGCTTTCTTT. This codes for CASKKGVGTEAFF.

The rearrangement joins TRBV27 to TRBJ1-4; no clear D. The CDR3 spans 17 residues. The germline V gene encodes CDR1 MNHEY and CDR2 SMNVEV (reference sequence). CDR3 in DNA: TGTGCTTCTCCGGGAGTTCTCGCGACGGCAACTAATGAAAAACTGTTTTTT. Residues: CASPGVLATATNEKLFF.

V is TRBV29-1 and J is TRBJ1-2, with D perhaps matching TRBD1 (6 bases). V lost 7 bases, J lost 2 bases, and 14 bases lay in between. This CDR3 spans 13 amino acids. Germline assignment: CDR1 SQVTM and CDR2 ANQGSEA. In DNA, the CDR3 is TGCAGCGCAGAAGACAGGTTGAACTATGGCTACACCTTC. It codes for CSAEDRLNYGYTF.